The rows below give T cell receptor beta chains drawn from one sample of a study of OX40 agonist ivuxolimab in advanced cancers. The protocol was immunoSEQ multiplex PCR, while the TCRdb copy is restricted to in-frame clones and leaves out a portion. Here the sample spans some 97,000 clones, 70% to 90% being singletons. The sample in question was CD4+ or CD8+ T cells sorted from blood, obtained in a trial of the OX40 agonist ivuxolimab. The source is an adult with an advanced solid tumor such as melanoma, head and neck, liver or kidney cancer. Both conserved end residues are part of each CDR3. Each record gives: clone size, J gene, D gene, V gene, CDR3 protein, CDR3 DNA. A D gene is named only where the DNA matches it firmly. Clone sizes are given selectively: once, few, many, or a class where the clone is expanded.

abundance: once
j_gene: TRBJ1-2
d_gene: TRBD1
v_gene: TRBV5-4
CDR3aa: CASSLTGDYGYTF
CDR3nt: TGTGCCAGCAGCTTGACAGGGGACTATGGCTACACCTTC

abundance: NA
j_gene: TRBJ2-2
d_gene: NA
v_gene: TRBV5-1
CDR3aa: CASRDSLQNTGELFF
CDR3nt: TGCGCCAGCAGGGACAGCCTCCAGAACACCGGGGAGCTGTTTTTT

abundance: NA
j_gene: TRBJ2-5
d_gene: TRBD2
v_gene: TRBV9
CDR3aa: CASSVGGGAETQYF
CDR3nt: TGTGCCAGCAGCGTAGGGGGGGGAGCGGAGACCCAGTACTTC

abundance: NA
j_gene: TRBJ2-7
d_gene: NA
v_gene: TRBV27
CDR3aa: CASSPRWGWSEQYF
CDR3nt: TGTGCCAGCAGTCCGCGATGGGGCTGGAGCGAGCAGTACTTC

abundance: NA
j_gene: TRBJ2-3
d_gene: TRBD2
v_gene: TRBV5-1
CDR3aa: CASSAGTSAPSTDTQYF
CDR3nt: TGCGCCAGCAGCGCCGGGACTAGCGCGCCTAGCACAGATACGCAGTATTTT

abundance: NA
j_gene: TRBJ2-1
d_gene: NA
v_gene: TRBV7-2
CDR3aa: CASSLARVWEQFF
CDR3nt: TGTGCCAGCAGCTTAGCGCGAGTTTGGGAGCAGTTCTTC

abundance: NA
j_gene: TRBJ1-1
d_gene: NA
v_gene: TRBV10-1
CDR3aa: CASSAGMNTEAFF
CDR3nt: TGCGCCAGCTCCGCTGGAATGAACACTGAAGCTTTCTTT

abundance: NA
j_gene: TRBJ2-7
d_gene: NA
v_gene: TRBV30
CDR3aa: CAWSVQGGGYEQYF
CDR3nt: TGTGCCTGGAGTGTACAGGGAGGGGGTTACGAGCAGTACTTC

abundance: NA
j_gene: TRBJ2-7
d_gene: TRBD1
v_gene: TRBV30
CDR3aa: CAWSAIDRGGSYEQYF
CDR3nt: TGTGCCTGGAGTGCAATAGACAGGGGGGGCTCCTACGAGCAGTACTTC

abundance: few
j_gene: TRBJ1-2
d_gene: NA
v_gene: TRBV4-2
CDR3aa: CASSQDWGADYGYTF
CDR3nt: TGTGCCAGCAGCCAAGATTGGGGTGCCGACTATGGCTACACCTTC

abundance: few
j_gene: TRBJ1-5
d_gene: NA
v_gene: TRBV30
CDR3aa: CAWTPGNNQPQHF
CDR3nt: TGTGCCTGGACTCCGGGAAATAATCAGCCCCAGCATTTT

abundance: NA
j_gene: TRBJ1-2
d_gene: NA
v_gene: TRBV21-1
CDR3aa: CASSISFGGQGLYGYTF
CDR3nt: TGTGCCAGCAGCATCTCCTTCGGAGGACAGGGACTCTATGGCTACACCTTC

abundance: NA
j_gene: TRBJ2-1
d_gene: NA
v_gene: TRBV5-4
CDR3aa: CASRKGPSSYNEQFF
CDR3nt: TGTGCCAGCAGAAAGGGACCTAGCTCCTACAATGAGCAGTTCTTC

abundance: NA
j_gene: TRBJ1-1
d_gene: TRBD1
v_gene: TRBV12-5
CDR3aa: CASGTGQGAWTEAFF
CDR3nt: TGTGCTAGTGGTACCGGACAGGGGGCCTGGACTGAAGCTTTCTTT

abundance: NA
j_gene: TRBJ2-1
d_gene: TRBD2
v_gene: TRBV18
CDR3aa: CASSPGPGLEQFF
CDR3nt: TGTGCCAGCTCACCAGGGCCGGGACTAGAGCAGTTCTTC

abundance: NA
j_gene: TRBJ2-7
d_gene: TRBD2
v_gene: TRBV6-5
CDR3aa: CASRRERVASAEQYF
CDR3nt: TGTGCCAGCAGGCGGGAGCGGGTGGCGAGCGCCGAGCAGTACTTC

abundance: NA
j_gene: TRBJ1-1
d_gene: TRBD1
v_gene: TRBV5-4
CDR3aa: CASSPRTGDYTEAFF
CDR3nt: TGTGCCAGCAGCCCGCGGACAGGTGATTACACTGAAGCTTTCTTT

abundance: NA
j_gene: TRBJ2-5
d_gene: NA
v_gene: TRBV18
CDR3aa: CASSPQGYQETQYF
CDR3nt: TGTGCCAGCTCACCACAGGGGTACCAAGAGACCCAGTACTTC

abundance: once
j_gene: TRBJ1-2
d_gene: NA
v_gene: TRBV14
CDR3aa: CASSQASYGYTF
CDR3nt: TGTGCCAGCAGCCAGGCCTCCTATGGCTACACCTTC